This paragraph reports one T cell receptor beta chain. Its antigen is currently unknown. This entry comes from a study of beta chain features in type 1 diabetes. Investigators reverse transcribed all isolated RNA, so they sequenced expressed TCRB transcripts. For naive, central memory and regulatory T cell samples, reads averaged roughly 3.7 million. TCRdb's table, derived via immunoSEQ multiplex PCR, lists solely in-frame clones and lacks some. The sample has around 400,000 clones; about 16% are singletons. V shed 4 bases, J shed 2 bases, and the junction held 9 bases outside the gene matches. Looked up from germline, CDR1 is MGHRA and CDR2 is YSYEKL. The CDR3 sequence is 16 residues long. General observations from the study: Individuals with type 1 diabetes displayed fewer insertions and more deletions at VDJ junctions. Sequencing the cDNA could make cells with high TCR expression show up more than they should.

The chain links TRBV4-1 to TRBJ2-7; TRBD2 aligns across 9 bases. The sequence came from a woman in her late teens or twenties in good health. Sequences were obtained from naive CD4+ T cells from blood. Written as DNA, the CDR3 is TGCGCCAGCAGCCGACAAAGACTAGCGGTAGCCTACGAGCAGTACTTC. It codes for CASSRQRLAVAYEQYF.